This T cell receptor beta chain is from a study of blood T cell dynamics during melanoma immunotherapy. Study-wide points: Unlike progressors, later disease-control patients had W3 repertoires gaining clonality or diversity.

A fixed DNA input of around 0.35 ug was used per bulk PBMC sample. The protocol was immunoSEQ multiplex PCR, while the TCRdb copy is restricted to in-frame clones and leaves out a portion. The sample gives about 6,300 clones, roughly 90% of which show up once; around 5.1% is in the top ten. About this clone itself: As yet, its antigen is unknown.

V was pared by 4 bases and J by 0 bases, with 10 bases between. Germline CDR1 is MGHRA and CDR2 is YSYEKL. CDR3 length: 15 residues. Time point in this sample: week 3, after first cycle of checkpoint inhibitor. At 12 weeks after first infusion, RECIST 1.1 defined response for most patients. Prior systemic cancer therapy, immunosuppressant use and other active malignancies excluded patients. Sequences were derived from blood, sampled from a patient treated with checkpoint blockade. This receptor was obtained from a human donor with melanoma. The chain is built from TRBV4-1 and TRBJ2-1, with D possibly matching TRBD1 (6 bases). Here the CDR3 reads CASSRDISSYNEQFF. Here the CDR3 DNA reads TGCGCCAGCAGCCGGGACATCAGCTCCTACAATGAGCAGTTCTTC.